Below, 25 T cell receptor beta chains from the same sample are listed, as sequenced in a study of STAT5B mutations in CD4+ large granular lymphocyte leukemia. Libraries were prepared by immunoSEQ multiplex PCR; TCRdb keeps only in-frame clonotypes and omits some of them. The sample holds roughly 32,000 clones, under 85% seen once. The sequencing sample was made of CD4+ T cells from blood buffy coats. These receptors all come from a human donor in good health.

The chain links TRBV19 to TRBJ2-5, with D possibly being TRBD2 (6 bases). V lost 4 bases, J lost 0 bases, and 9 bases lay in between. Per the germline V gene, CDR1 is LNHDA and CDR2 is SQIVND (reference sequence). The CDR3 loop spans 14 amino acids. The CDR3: CASSSGGYQETQYF. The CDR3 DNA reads TGTGCCAGTAGTAGTGGGGGGTACCAAGAGACCCAGTACTTC.

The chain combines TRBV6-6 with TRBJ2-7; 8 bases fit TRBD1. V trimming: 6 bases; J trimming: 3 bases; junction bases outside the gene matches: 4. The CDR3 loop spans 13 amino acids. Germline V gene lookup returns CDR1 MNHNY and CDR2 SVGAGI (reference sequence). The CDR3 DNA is TGTGCCAGCAGCCTCGGACAGGGCTACGAGCAGTACTTC. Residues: CASSLGQGYEQYF.

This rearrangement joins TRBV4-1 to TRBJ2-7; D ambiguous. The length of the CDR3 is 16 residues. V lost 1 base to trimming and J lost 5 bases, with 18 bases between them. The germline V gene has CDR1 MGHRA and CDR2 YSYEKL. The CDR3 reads CASSQVDLMLFHEQYF. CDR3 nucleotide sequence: TGCGCCAGCAGCCAAGTCGATCTGATGCTATTCCACGAGCAGTACTTC.

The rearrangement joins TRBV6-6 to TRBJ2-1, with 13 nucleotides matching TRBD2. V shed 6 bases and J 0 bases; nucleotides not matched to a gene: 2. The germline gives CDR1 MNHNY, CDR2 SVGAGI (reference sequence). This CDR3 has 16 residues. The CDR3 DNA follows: TGTGCCAGCAGGGGACTAGCGGGAAACTCCTACAATGAGCAGTTCTTC. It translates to CASRGLAGNSYNEQFF.

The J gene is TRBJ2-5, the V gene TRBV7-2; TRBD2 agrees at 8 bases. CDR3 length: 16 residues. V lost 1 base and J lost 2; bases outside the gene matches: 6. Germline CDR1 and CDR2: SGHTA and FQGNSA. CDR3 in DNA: TGTGCCAGCAGCTTAGTCGGGGGGGGCCGACAAGAGACCCAGTACTTC. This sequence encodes CASSLVGGGRQETQYF.

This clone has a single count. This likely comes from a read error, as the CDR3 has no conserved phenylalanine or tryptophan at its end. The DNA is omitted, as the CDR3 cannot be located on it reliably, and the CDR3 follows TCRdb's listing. This chain's CDR3 is CASSLARV. The rearrangement links TRBV7-7 to TRBJ2-3; the table assigns TRBD2, which was not confirmed against the DNA. The CDR3 extends over 8 residues, inclusive of both ends. Germline V CDR1 and CDR2: SSHAT, FNYEAQ (reference sequence).

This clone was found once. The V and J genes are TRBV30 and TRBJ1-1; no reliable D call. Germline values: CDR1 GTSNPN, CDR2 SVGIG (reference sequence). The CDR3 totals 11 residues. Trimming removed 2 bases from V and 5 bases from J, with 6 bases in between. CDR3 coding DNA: TGTGCCTGGAGTCGAGGGACTGAAGCTTTCTTT. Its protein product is CAWSRGTEAFF.

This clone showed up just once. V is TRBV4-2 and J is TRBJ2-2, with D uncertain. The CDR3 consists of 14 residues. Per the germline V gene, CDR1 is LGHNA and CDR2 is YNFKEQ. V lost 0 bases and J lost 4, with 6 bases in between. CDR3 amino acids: CASSQDELTGELFF. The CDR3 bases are TGTGCCAGCAGCCAAGACGAGCTCACCGGGGAGCTGTTTTTT.

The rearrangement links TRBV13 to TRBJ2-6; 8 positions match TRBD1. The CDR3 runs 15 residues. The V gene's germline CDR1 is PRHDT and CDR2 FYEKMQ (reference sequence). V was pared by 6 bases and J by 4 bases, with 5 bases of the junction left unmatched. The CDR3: CASRQGATGANVLTF. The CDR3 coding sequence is TGTGCCAGCAGGCAGGGGGCGACGGGGGCCAACGTCCTGACTTTC.

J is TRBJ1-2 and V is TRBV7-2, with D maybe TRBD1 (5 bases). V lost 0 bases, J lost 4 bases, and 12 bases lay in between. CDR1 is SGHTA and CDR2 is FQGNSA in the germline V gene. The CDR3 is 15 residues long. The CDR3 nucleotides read TGTGCCAGCAGCTTAGCGGGCAGGGAAGGCTATGGCTACACCTTC. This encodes CASSLAGREGYGYTF. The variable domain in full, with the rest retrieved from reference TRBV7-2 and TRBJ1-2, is GAGVSQSPSNKVTEKGKDVELRCDPISGHTALYWYRQSLGQGLEFLIYFQGNSAPDKSGLPSDRFSAERTGGSVSTLTIQRTQQEDSAVYLCASSLAGREGYGYTFGSGTRLTVV.

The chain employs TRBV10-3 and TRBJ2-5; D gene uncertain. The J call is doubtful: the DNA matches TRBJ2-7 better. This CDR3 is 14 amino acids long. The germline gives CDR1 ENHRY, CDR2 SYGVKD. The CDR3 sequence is CAISEGFRLYEQYF. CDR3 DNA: TGTGCCATCAGTGAGGGGTTCCGGCTCTACGAGCAGTACTTC.

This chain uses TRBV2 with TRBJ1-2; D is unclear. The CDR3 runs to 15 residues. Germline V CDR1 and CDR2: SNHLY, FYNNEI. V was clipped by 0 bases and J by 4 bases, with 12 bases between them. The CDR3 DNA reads TGTGCCAGCAGTGAAGCGCTTCTGGTGGGCTATGGCTACACCTTC. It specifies CASSEALLVGYGYTF.

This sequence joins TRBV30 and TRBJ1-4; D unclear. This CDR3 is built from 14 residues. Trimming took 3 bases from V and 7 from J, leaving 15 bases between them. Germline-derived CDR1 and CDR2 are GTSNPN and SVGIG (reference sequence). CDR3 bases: TGTGCCTGGAGCCGCCTGGACGACGGTGAAAAACTGTTTTTT. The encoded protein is CAWSRLDDGEKLFF.

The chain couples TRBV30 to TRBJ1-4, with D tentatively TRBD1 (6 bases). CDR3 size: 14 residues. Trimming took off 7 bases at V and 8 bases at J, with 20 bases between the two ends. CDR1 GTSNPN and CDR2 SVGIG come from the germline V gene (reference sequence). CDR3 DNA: TGTGCCTCAACGAGGGGGACGACTGGCGAAAAACTGTTTTTT. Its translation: CASTRGTTGEKLFF.

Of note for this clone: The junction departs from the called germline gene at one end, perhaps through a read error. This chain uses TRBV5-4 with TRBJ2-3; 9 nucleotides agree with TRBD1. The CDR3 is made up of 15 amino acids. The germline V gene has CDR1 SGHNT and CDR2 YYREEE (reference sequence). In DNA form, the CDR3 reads TGTGTCAGCAGCTCACACAGGGGGCTCCCAGATACGCAGTATTTT. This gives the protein CVSSSHRGLPDTQYF.

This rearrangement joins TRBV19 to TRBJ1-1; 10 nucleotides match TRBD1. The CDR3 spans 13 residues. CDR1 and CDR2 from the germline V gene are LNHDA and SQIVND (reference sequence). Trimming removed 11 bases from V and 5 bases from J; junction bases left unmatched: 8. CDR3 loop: CACDRGQGTEAFF. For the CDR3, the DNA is TGTGCCTGTGACAGGGGGCAAGGGACTGAAGCTTTCTTT.

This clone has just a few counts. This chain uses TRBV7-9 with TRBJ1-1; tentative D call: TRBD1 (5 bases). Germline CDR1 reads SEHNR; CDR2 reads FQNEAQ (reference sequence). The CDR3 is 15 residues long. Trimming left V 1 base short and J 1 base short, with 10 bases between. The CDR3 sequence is CASSLGGGANTEAFF. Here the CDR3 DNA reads TGTGCCAGCAGCTTAGGGGGAGGGGCGAACACTGAAGCTTTCTTT. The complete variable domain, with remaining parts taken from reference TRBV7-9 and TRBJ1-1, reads DTGVSQNPRHKITKRGQNVTFRCDPISEHNRLYWYRQTLGQGPEFLTYFQNEAQLEKSRLLSDRFSAERPKGSFSTLEIQRTEQGDSAMYLCASSLGGGANTEAFFGQGTRLTVV.

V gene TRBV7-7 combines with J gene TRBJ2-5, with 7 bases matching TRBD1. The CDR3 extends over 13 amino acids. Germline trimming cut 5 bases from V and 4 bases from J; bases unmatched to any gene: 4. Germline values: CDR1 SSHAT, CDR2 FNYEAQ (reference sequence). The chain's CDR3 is CASSNYRGETQYF. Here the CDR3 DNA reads TGTGCCAGCAGCAATTACAGGGGAGAGACCCAGTACTTC.

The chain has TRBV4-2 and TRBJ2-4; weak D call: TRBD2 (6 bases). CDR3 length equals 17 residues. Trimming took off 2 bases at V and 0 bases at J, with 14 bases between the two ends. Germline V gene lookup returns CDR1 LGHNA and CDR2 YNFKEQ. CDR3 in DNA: TGTGCCAGCAGCCAATCTGGGACTCCTTTAGCCAAAAACATTCAGTACTTC. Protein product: CASSQSGTPLAKNIQYF.

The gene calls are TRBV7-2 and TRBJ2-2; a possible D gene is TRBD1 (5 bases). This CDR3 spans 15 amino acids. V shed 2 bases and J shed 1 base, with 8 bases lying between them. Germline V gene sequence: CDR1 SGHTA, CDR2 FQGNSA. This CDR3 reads CASSLLTGNTGELFF. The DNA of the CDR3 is TGTGCCAGCAGCTTACTTACAGGGAACACCGGGGAGCTGTTTTTT.

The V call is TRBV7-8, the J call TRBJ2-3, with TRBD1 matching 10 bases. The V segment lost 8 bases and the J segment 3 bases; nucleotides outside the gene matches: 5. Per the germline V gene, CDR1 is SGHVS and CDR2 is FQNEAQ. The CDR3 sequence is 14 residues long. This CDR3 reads CASGVGQGTDTQYF. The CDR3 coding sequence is TGTGCCAGCGGGGTGGGACAGGGGACAGATACGCAGTATTTT.

The DNA for the CDR3 is TGTGCCAGCAGCTGGACAGCCCTATCTGGGGCCAACGTCCTGACTTTC. This encodes CASSWTALSGANVLTF. This chain connects TRBV7-9 to TRBJ2-6, with a weak D call TRBD1 (6 bases). V was cut by 4 bases and J by 1 base, with 11 bases left in between. The germline V gene encodes CDR1 SEHNR and CDR2 FQNEAQ (reference sequence). The CDR3 length is 16 residues.

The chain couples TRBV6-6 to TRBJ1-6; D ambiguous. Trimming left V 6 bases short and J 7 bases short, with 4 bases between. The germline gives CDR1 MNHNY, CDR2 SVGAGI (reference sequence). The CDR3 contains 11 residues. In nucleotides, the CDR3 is TGTGCCAGCAGCCAGAATTCACCCCTCCACTTT. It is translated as CASSQNSPLHF.

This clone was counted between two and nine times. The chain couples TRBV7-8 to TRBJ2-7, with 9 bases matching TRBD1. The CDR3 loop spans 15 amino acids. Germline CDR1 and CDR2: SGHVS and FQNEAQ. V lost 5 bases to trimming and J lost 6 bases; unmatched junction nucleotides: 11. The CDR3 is CASSPPRDRDGEQYF. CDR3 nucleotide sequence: TGTGCCAGCAGCCCACCCCGGGACAGGGACGGCGAGCAGTACTTC.

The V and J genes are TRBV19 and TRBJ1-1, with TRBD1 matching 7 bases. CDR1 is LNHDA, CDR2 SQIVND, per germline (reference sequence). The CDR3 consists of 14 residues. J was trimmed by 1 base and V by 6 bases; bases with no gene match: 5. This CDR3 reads CASRAGTANTEAFF. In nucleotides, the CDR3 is TGTGCCAGTAGAGCCGGGACAGCGAACACTGAAGCTTTCTTT.